This TCR beta chain was recorded in a study of cytomegalovirus exposure and HLA in healthy donors (dated by TCRdb to the late 2010s). For the wider study: According to an earlier analysis of around 600 of the donors, about 179 million T cells yielded roughly 100 million unique TCR beta sequences and 276 Gb of sequence data. All discovery cohort repertoires had been generated on a single sequencing platform. Roughly 5 DR-DQ haplotypes were treated as single units for association and clustering because of strong linkage in the cohort. Of the 300 to 450 genotyped donors, 70% to 90% were placed in the genetic ancestry cluster associated with self-reported Caucasian donors. The study aimed to test whether signatures of past pathogen exposure could be identified by cataloging public T cell receptors. Along with the roughly 610-subject first cohort, a separate validation cohort of over a hundred different subjects was used. Typing coverage varied by locus: roughly 629-640 donors for A, B, C, DRB1 and DQB1; more than 500 for DQA1; 606 for DPA1; around 450 for DPB1. An early release that covered several hundred HLA-typed donors contained about 300 gigabases of sequencing data and 85 million to 100 million unique TCR sequences. In a later analysis, previously published TCR beta repertoires from 550 to 750 donors were re-analyzed and high-resolution HLA genotyping was added so that TCR occurrence patterns could be studied. High-throughput TCR immunosequencing, statistical association of individual TCRs with disease status, and machine learning were combined to predict cytomegalovirus infection status. An earlier analysis of several hundred of the donors used high-throughput TCR beta sequencing to judge whether each TCR beta V gene segment behaved as functional or pseudogenic. The study used immunosequencing to profile the T cell repertoires of around 600 subjects and linked those repertoires to cytomegalovirus serostatus. Class I and class II HLA loci were covered by the typing at four-digit resolution. A later genetic analysis took genome-wide SNP genotypes for about 55% of the 666 donors and used that subset as a discovery cohort. Among roughly 400 genotyped donors of the cohort, an average of about 220,000 unique TCR beta nucleotide sequences was sequenced per donor, of which about 19% were non-productive. Rather than using new phenotypic data, the later analysis identified candidate immune exposures from TCR beta sequences and from how often those sequences occurred across donors. Donor age, sex, ethnicity and CMV serostatus were compiled together with the repertoire data.

Libraries were built with the immunoSEQ multiplex PCR assay. The multiplex PCR relied on a mix of 60 forward primers for TCR Vbeta segments and 13 reverse primers for TCR Jbeta segments. The CDR3 region of rearranged TCR beta genes was amplified from genomic DNA with a multiplex PCR assay. Amplified TCR beta libraries were sequenced as 87-base-pair reads on the Illumina HiSeq System. The paper's processing steps were these. A later analysis counted some 80 million unique TCR beta chains across the 690 or so repertoires, and roughly 10 million of these chains were shared by at least two donors. A nearest-neighbor algorithm error-corrected the raw reads and collapsed the reads into unique sequences, merging closely related sequences to remove PCR and sequencing errors. Alignment of CDR3 sequences to IMGT reference sequences was used to assign V, D and J gene segments. For a sequence to be retained, at least a six-nucleotide match to both a V gene segment and a J gene segment was required. Rearrangements were classified as productive when the CDR3 lacked stop codons and remained in frame with V and J, and all other rearrangements were classified as non-productive. CDR3 was defined according to IMGT convention as the region running from the second conserved V-encoded cysteine to the conserved J-encoded phenylalanine. The earlier analysis of about 530 of the donors excluded any sequence lacking an unambiguous match to a single V gene segment. In an earlier analysis of 587 of the donors, V segments were called functional above 56.7% productive rearrangements and were called segregating when the between-donor standard deviation exceeded 5%. A statistical classification framework was developed to diagnose cytomegalovirus status using the catalog of TCR beta chain sequences. A later analysis assigned V and J genes by comparing TCR nucleotide sequences with IMGT/GENE-DB human TR gene sequences. The TCRdist pipeline was used in a later analysis to assign CDR3 sequences and most-parsimonious VDJ recombination scenarios. In a later analysis, each TCR beta chain was defined by its CDR3 amino acid sequence together with its V-gene family, and reads lacking a unique V-gene family were excluded. A later analysis removed 500 to 650 highly shared, low-generation-probability nucleotide sequences to deal with suspected cross-contamination and a sequencing artifact. In a later analysis, a clonal expansion index for each public chain was calculated from normalized within-repertoire ranks of inferred template counts. Generation probabilities in a later analysis came from a VDJ recombination model fitted to out-of-frame rearrangements, and those results were checked against IGoR. In a later analysis, TCR-TCR, TCR-HLA and TCR-CMV co-occurrence was scored with hypergeometric tests, and a repertoire-size bias correction was applied to TCR pairs. In a later analysis, false discovery rates were estimated by permuting HLA or CMV assignments 20 times. A later analysis grouped co-occurring TCRs with DBSCAN, adding TCRdist sequence similarity when clustering within HLA-allele-positive subsets. Repertoires with fewer than 30,000 or more than 120,000 public chains, plus five repertoires with anomalous nucleotide sharing, were excluded from co-occurrence clustering. TCRdb carries this immuneACCESS record with in-frame sequences only. Its versions omit some clonotypes, under half of them owing to an unresolved V gene in the studies checked, with the rest unexplained. V and J calls and clone size come straight from that table; D and trimming were deduced from the DNA. The sample data list about 150,000 clones, and approximately 80% of these were observed just once. The top ten hold approximately 3% of the sample.

The cohort comprised 710 or so healthy bone marrow donors. All cohort members were sampled while nominally healthy, although unrecorded immune exposures were likely present. The donor was CMV seronegative and was included in the group of over 300 seronegative cohort members. Each donor provided a peripheral blood sample, and peripheral blood mononuclear cells were used for TCR beta sequencing. The Qiagen DNeasy Blood Extraction Kit was used to extract genomic DNA from the blood cell samples. With respect to this clone: Which antigen it targets is not known. No per-base quality is available; no much larger clone lies one base away.

Paper-wide results and their limitations: Strong co-occurrence of HLA alleles, especially DR and DQ, made assigning TCR associations to individual alleles difficult. Roughly uniform sequencing depth across donors was assumed in presence/absence analyses, although this assumption may not hold. A further reported finding was that TCR beta sequences accurately predicted the HLA-A and HLA-B alleles for most subjects in the first cohort. In a later analysis, HLA-associated TCR beta chains showed more clonal expansion and lower generation probabilities than non-associated chains that were equally common. An association between a missense DCLRE1C variant and V-gene and J-gene trimming of TCR beta chains was found in a later genetic analysis and replicated in an independent cohort. It was suggested by the authors that the approach could potentially be generalized to other disease states and immunological phenotypes. An earlier analysis of 587 of the donors showed that most TCR beta V segments appeared in productive rearrangements either about 87% or about 30% of the time, which broadly matched IMGT annotations. Immune exposure information for the cohort was limited to CMV serostatus. Because HLA typing was unavailable for some donors at each locus, only the typed subset was used in association tests. A later genetic analysis reported fewer N-insertions in productive TCRs among donors in an Asian-associated ancestry cluster than the 666-donor mean. In the study, about 150 TCR beta chains were listed as associated with cytomegalovirus. Correlated functional status among segregating V segments might be attributable to linkage disequilibrium, but an unknown experimental factor could not be ruled out. A cluster of highly shared sequence variants was judged likely to be a technical artifact of the sequencing pipeline. According to a later analysis, most CMV-associated TCR beta chains appeared to be HLA-restricted, and the HLA associations seemed to be driven largely by CMV exposure. Because counts were too low, about 18 rarely observed V segments, including chromosome 9 orphons, were excluded from the earlier analysis of a few hundred of the donors. In this cohort, only TCR beta chains were sequenced, and detectable features were limited by the absence of alpha or paired-chain data. Most TCR sequences were seen in very few donors, while some public TCRs were found in many individuals. A later analysis reported that several top co-occurrence clusters appeared linked to parvovirus B19, influenza, CMV and Epstein-Barr virus. A later analysis associated about 17,000 TCR beta sequences with specific HLA alleles at a false discovery rate of 0.05. The classifier was reported to diagnose cytomegalovirus status with high specificity and sensitivity in both the original cohort and the validation cohort. In vitro tests confirmed that a few of the cytomegalovirus-associated TCR beta chains recognize cytomegalovirus antigens. In a later analysis, TCR association rates were found to vary across HLA loci, with the most associated TCRs seen for DRB1 alleles and the fewest for HLA-C alleles.

Sequencing input: PBMCs. The TCR comes from a male donor in good health and CMV-seronegative.

The CDR3 is CASSRAGVLNNEQFF. The DNA sequence reads TGTGCCAGCAGCCGAGCGGGAGTCCTTAACAATGAGCAGTTCTTC. The chain links TRBV28 with TRBJ2-1; the central 8 bases match TRBD2. Trimmed from V: 6 bases; trimmed from J: 5 bases; junction bases lacking a gene match: 9. CDR1 and CDR2 were assigned from the germline V gene as MDHEN and SYDVKM. From the cysteine up to the phenylalanine, the CDR3 has a length of 15 residues. CDR3 DNA is the only sequence kept; it has 45 bases, read in frame from the first base.